The 8 T cell receptor beta chains below come from one sample, sequenced in a study of blood T cell repertoires in COVID-19. Using immunoSEQ multiplex PCR, the repertoire was profiled, and TCRdb retains in-frame clones only, with some absent. The sample shows more than 65,000 clones, 75% to 80% of them seen only once. The specimen was peripheral blood. Every receptor here comes from a human donor in a cohort sampled during active COVID-19.

V and J are TRBV10-3 and TRBJ1-2; D perhaps matches TRBD1 (6 bases). Trimming stripped 6 bases from V and 0 bases from J, with 11 bases between. The CDR3 is made up of 14 amino acids. Germline V CDR1 and CDR2: ENHRY, SYGVKD. CDR3 coding DNA: TGTGCCATCAGCCGACAGGAAGCTAACTATGGCTACACCTTC. It codes for CAISRQEANYGYTF.

The rearrangement links TRBV6-5 to TRBJ2-1; 10 bases align to TRBD2. The CDR3 loop spans 15 amino acids. Trimming cost V 5 bases and J 5 bases; bases outside gene matches: 6. CDR1 is MNHEY, CDR2 SVGAGI, per germline. In nucleotides, the CDR3 is TGTGCCAGCAGTCTCGGGACTAGCGTAAACAATGAGCAGTTCTTC. Translated, it gives CASSLGTSVNNEQFF.

The V gene is TRBV5-1, the J gene TRBJ2-2, with unresolved D. Germline V gene data show CDR1 as SGHRS and CDR2 as YFSETQ. V gave up 4 bases and J gave up 4 bases, with 8 bases separating them. The CDR3 runs to 13 residues. CDR3 DNA: TGCGCCAGCAGCACGAAACTCACCGGGGAGCTGTTTTTT. This gives the protein CASSTKLTGELFF.

The chain has TRBV5-1 and TRBJ2-1; 12 bases line up with TRBD2. This CDR3 spans 19 amino acids. J was trimmed by 6 bases and V by 4 bases; bases with no gene match: 17. CDR1 and CDR2 from the germline V gene are SGHRS and YFSETQ. The CDR3 DNA reads as TGCGCCAGCAGCCTAGAAGGACTAGCGGGATCTCTTTTAGGCAATGAGCAGTTCTTC. Translation: CASSLEGLAGSLLGNEQFF.

This clone appeared a single time. The rearrangement links TRBV6-5 to TRBJ1-1, with 11 bases fitting TRBD1. The ends lost 5 bases at V and 5 bases at J; junction bases unmatched: 4. Germline-derived CDR1 and CDR2 are MNHEY and SVGAGI. The CDR3 loop spans 14 amino acids. The CDR3 here is CASSTGQGATEAFF. CDR3 nucleotides: TGTGCCAGCAGTACAGGACAGGGGGCGACTGAAGCTTTCTTT.

J is TRBJ2-5 and V is TRBV5-1, with D possibly matching TRBD2 (6 bases). The CDR3 loop spans 15 amino acids. Germline CDR1 reads SGHRS; CDR2 reads YFSETQ. Trimming took 2 bases from V and 5 from J, leaving 16 bases between them. The CDR3, as DNA: TGCGCCAGCAGCTTCGCTCCGGAGGGATGGGAGACCCAGTACTTC. Its translation: CASSFAPEGWETQYF.

The chain couples TRBV2 to TRBJ1-4, with D possibly being TRBD1 (6 bases). Trimming took 1 base from V and 6 from J, leaving 15 bases between them. Germline CDR1 reads SNHLY; CDR2 reads FYNNEI. The CDR3 sequence is 16 residues long. Here the CDR3 reads CASSEGFRTADEKLFF. The CDR3 DNA sequence: TGTGCCAGCAGTGAAGGGTTTAGGACAGCGGATGAAAAACTGTTTTTT.

The CDR3 nucleotides read TGCGCCAGCAGCGGGACATCCTGGGTGAACACTGAAGCTTTCTTT. Translation gives CASSGTSWVNTEAFF. This chain connects TRBV10-1 to TRBJ1-1; TRBD1 might be the D (6 bases). V was clipped by 6 bases and J by 0 bases, with 14 bases between them. The CDR3 covers 15 residues. Germline V lookup: CDR1 WNHNN, CDR2 SYGVQD (reference sequence).